Sequencing of this T cell receptor beta chain was carried out in a study of blood T cells in healthy people across ages. Donors were healthy Caucasian individuals from Russia aged about 6 to 95. Alongside a J-beta primer mix, a sample-barcoded 5' primer served in a second PCR lasting about 7 to 12 cycles. Each TCR beta cDNA got a 12-nucleotide random molecular identifier. A minimum of 2.5 million CDR3-containing paired-end reads was obtained for each sample. TCRdb reprocessed the 5' RACE reads with MiXCR, giving one entry per CDR3 protein. Among 1,500,000 or so distinct CDR3 sequences listed, roughly 43% were seen once. V lost 7 bases and J 5 bases, leaving 17 bases between the germline ends. The CDR3 covers 14 residues.

The genes are TRBV12-3 or TRBV12-4 and TRBJ2-5; D perhaps matches TRBD2 (6 bases). The receptor was isolated from a woman aged 18-35 years in good health. Sequencing was performed on blood. The CDR3 bases are TGTGCCAGCACACACTCCGGGAGCGAGGAGACCCAGTACTTC. The encoded protein is CASTHSGSEETQYF.